A selection of T cell receptor beta chains follows, all from one sample in a study of response to subunit inactivated influenza vaccine. Each CDR3 protein gets one entry after TCRdb re-called the RT-PCR reads with MiXCR. The sample includes under 800,000 distinct CDR3 sequences, about 15% seen only once; the top ten take approximately 6.5%. The sequences come from PBMCs from blood, collected roughly 15 days before vaccination. These receptor sequences come from a man aged 45-65 years who received an inactivated influenza vaccine. The CDR3 runs from the conserved cysteine through the conserved F or W.

j_gene	v_gene	len	CDR3aa
TRBJ2-5	TRBV7-6	14	CASSFTSGQETQYF
TRBJ2-5	TRBV7-2	16	CASSLVLGQGKETQYF
TRBJ2-7	TRBV19	9	CAVGDEQYF
TRBJ2-3	TRBV25-1	16	CASRKNRGFSTDTQYF
TRBJ2-1	TRBV20-1	12	CSARYGTNEQFF
TRBJ1-1	TRBV7-2	16	CASTPWGQGMNTEAFF
TRBJ2-3	TRBV6-6	13	CASREQGTDTQYF
TRBJ1-5	TRBV5-6	13	CASSRQDSQPQHF
TRBJ2-1	TRBV11-2	15	CASSLSIQFDNEQFF
TRBJ2-3	TRBV7-2	15	CASSLGAGIPDTQYF
TRBJ2-2	TRBV5-6	15	CASTQGRVVTGELFF
TRBJ2-3	TRBV20-1	15	CSATLPLKSTDTQYF
TRBJ1-5	TRBV3-1	14	CASSQGDGNQPQHF
TRBJ2-1	TRBV4-2	16	CASSLGQGVSYNEQFF
TRBJ1-2	TRBV5-1	14	CASWGKDSDNGYTF
TRBJ2-1	TRBV3-1	18	CASSQAWGQGLTYNEQFF
TRBJ2-1	TRBV12-3/TRBV12-4	15	CASSSLAVAYNEQFF
TRBJ2-1	TRBV11-2	13	CASSFRTDNEQFF
TRBJ2-5	TRBV5-5	13	CASSYGTGETQYF
TRBJ2-5	TRBV12-3/TRBV12-4	16	CASSSTPDGLEETQYF
TRBJ1-5	TRBV6-5	13	CASSYGVFQPQHF
TRBJ2-2	TRBV29-1	13	CSVRDTHTGELFF
TRBJ2-3	TRBV7-9	11	CASSDSDTQYF
TRBJ2-1	TRBV5-1	13	CASRPGQYNEQFF
TRBJ2-7	TRBV12-3/TRBV12-4	13	CASSEDRRGEQYF
TRBJ2-3	TRBV7-2	15	CASSFTRGSTDTQYF
TRBJ1-1	TRBV12-3/TRBV12-4	13	CASSGDRNTEAFF
TRBJ2-1	TRBV12-3/TRBV12-4	17	CASSITSRLAGGSEQFF
TRBJ2-2	TRBV12-3/TRBV12-4	19	CASCLVLVWSGPNTGELFF
TRBJ2-1	TRBV7-8	14	CASSGGTNYNEQFF
TRBJ2-7	TRBV3-1	14	CASSQDSVSYEQYF
TRBJ2-5	TRBV29-1	15	CSVEWLAGVVETQYF
TRBJ1-4	TRBV12-3/TRBV12-4	14	CASSPTGGSEKLFF
TRBJ2-7	TRBV7-7	14	CASSFSDRSYEQYF
TRBJ2-1	TRBV4-2	12	CASSQTYNEQFF
TRBJ2-1	TRBV7-2	13	CASSPSFYNEQFF
TRBJ2-5	TRBV4-3	16	CASSRSSRTEGETQYF
TRBJ2-2	TRBV7-2	15	CASSFKREGTGELFF
TRBJ1-2	TRBV2	14	CASRRRTVNYGYTF
TRBJ1-2	TRBV29-1	12	CSVGPGGYGYTF
TRBJ2-5	TRBV20-1	13	CSVPRGFAETQYF
TRBJ1-1	TRBV9	14	CASSVEVANTEAFF
TRBJ1-6	TRBV2	13	CASRDREISPLHF
TRBJ1-5	TRBV18	17	CASSPVFATNSNQPQHF
TRBJ2-6	TRBV7-6	15	CASSQGDPGANVLTF
TRBJ2-5	TRBV12-3/TRBV12-4	15	CASSLAQGGQETQYF
TRBJ2-1	TRBV20-1	16	CSAGGTGGRSYNEQFF
TRBJ2-7	TRBV3-1	14	CARDVSGTVYEQYF
TRBJ2-7	TRBV5-6	12	CASSKPTYEQYF
TRBJ2-7	TRBV12-3/TRBV12-4	13	CASSLLTSYEQYF